These 11 T cell receptor beta chains came from one sample sequenced in a study of blood T cell repertoires in COVID-19. The data were produced by immunoSEQ multiplex PCR, yet TCRdb's version contains in-frame clones alone and is incomplete. The sample carries 150,000 to 200,000 clones, about 81% recorded once. Source material: peripheral blood. The source is a human donor in a cohort sampled during active COVID-19.

The chain combines TRBV5-5 with TRBJ2-5; D is undetermined. This CDR3 spans 11 amino acids. Trimming removed 4 bases at V and 3 bases at J, with 4 bases between. Germline V gene sequence: CDR1 SGHKS, CDR2 YYEKEE (reference sequence). The CDR3 region is CASSPKETQYF. In DNA form, the CDR3 reads TGTGCCAGCAGCCCTAAAGAGACCCAGTACTTC.

The chain carries TRBV10-1 and TRBJ2-5; D unresolved. The germline V gene encodes CDR1 WNHNN and CDR2 SYGVQD (reference sequence). The V end lost 4 bases, the J end lost 9 bases, and 12 bases lay between the germline ends. The CDR3 is 12 amino acids. This CDR3 is CASSGAAGPQYF. CDR3 nucleotides: TGCGCCAGCAGTGGGGCAGCTGGGCCCCAGTACTTC.

J is TRBJ2-2 and V is TRBV30; 9 bases are shared with TRBD1. This CDR3 region has 14 residues. Germline V gives CDR1 GTSNPN, CDR2 SVGIG (reference sequence). V was pared by 7 bases and J by 5 bases, with 8 bases of the junction left unmatched. The DNA for the CDR3 is TGTGCCTTCCACGTGACAGGGGGAACCGGGGAGCTGTTTTTT. Encoded protein: CAFHVTGGTGELFF.

The V call is TRBV5-1, the J call TRBJ1-6; TRBD1 agrees at 7 bases. With 4 bases clipped from V and 7 bases from J, the junction kept 11 bases outside the gene matches. This CDR3 comprises 16 residues. Germline V gene sequence: CDR1 SGHRS, CDR2 YFSETQ. DNA for the CDR3: TGCGCCAGCAGCAAGGACCGGGACAGAGACAATTCACCCCTCCACTTT. It encodes CASSKDRDRDNSPLHF.

The gene calls are TRBV6-2 or TRBV6-3 and TRBJ2-3; D is uncertain. V gave up 4 bases and J gave up 0 bases, with 11 bases separating them. From germline, CDR1 is MNHEY and CDR2 SVGEGT. There are 15 residues in the CDR3. CDR3 amino acids: CASSFLVSSTDTQYF. The CDR3, as DNA: TGTGCCAGCAGTTTTTTAGTTTCTAGCACAGATACGCAGTATTTT.

This clone was observed once. The chain combines TRBV5-4 with TRBJ2-3; 10 bases agree with TRBD2. CDR1 SGHNT and CDR2 YYREEE come from the germline V gene (reference sequence). V lost 3 bases to trimming and J lost 3 bases; unmatched junction nucleotides: 4. The CDR3 sequence is 15 residues long. CDR3 protein: CASSSSGSETDTQYF. Written as DNA, the CDR3 is TGTGCCAGCAGCTCTAGCGGGAGTGAGACAGATACGCAGTATTTT.

In its sample, this clone was seen once. In nucleotides, the CDR3 is TGTGCCTGGAGTGTACTACAGGGACAAGAGACCCAGTACTTC. As protein: CAWSVLQGQETQYF. The chain has TRBV30 and TRBJ2-5; perhaps TRBD1 as D (6 bases). The CDR3 contains 14 residues. V lost 0 bases and J lost 2, with 10 bases in between. From germline, CDR1 is GTSNPN and CDR2 SVGIG (reference sequence).

The V gene is TRBV10-3, the J gene TRBJ2-5, with 8 bases lining up with TRBD1. This CDR3 is 15 amino acids long. The junction had 4 bases not matched to a gene; V was cut back by 2 bases and J by 2 bases. The V gene's germline CDR1 is ENHRY and CDR2 SYGVKD. The CDR3 region has the DNA TGTGCCATCAGTGAGGGGGACAGGTCTCAAGAGACCCAGTACTTC. Translation gives CAISEGDRSQETQYF.

The DNA of the CDR3 is TGTGCCAGCAGCTTAGATACCAGCCAAGAGACCCAGTACTTC. This encodes CASSLDTSQETQYF. The rearrangement uses TRBV7-6 and TRBJ2-5; no firm D call. Germline CDR1 reads SGHVS; CDR2 reads FNYEAQ. The V end lost 1 base, the J end lost 1 base, and 7 bases lay between the germline ends. CDR3 length: 14 residues.

This rearrangement joins TRBV20-1 to TRBJ1-2; D is unresolved. Germline CDR1 is DFQATT and CDR2 is SNEGSKA (reference sequence). V lost 5 bases and J 8 bases, leaving 12 bases between the germline ends. This CDR3 is 11 amino acids long. CDR3 sequence reads: CSAPRGPGYTF. CDR3 DNA: TGCAGTGCTCCCCGGGGTCCGGGCTACACCTTC.

The chain recombines TRBV29-1 with TRBJ2-1, with D possibly being TRBD1 (6 bases). The CDR3 length is 15 residues. Trimming pared 7 bases from V and 12 bases from J, leaving 28 bases between. The germline V gene encodes CDR1 SQVTM and CDR2 ANQGSEA. The CDR3 loop is CSAQALTGFQARQFF. CDR3 DNA: TGCAGCGCCCAAGCCTTGACAGGTTTCCAAGCGCGGCAGTTCTTC.